Shown below are 17 T cell receptor beta chains from a single sample sequenced in a study of T cells in Graves' hyperthyroidism and ophthalmopathy. Researchers took RNA transcripts and amplified the TCR beta CDR3 regions from them. HTBI primers drove first-round RT-PCR of the TCR CDR3. Each CDR3 protein is one row after TCRdb ran MiXCR on the multiplex PCR reads. This table has 400,000 to 600,000 distinct CDR3 sequences, roughly a sixth appearing once. Sequencing was done on a sample of blood. The receptors originated from a woman between 25 and 40 years old with Graves' ophthalmopathy.

This clonotype showed up just a few times. The rearrangement links TRBV10-3 to TRBJ1-1, with 10 bases identical to TRBD1. CDR1 is ENHRY and CDR2 is SYGVKD in the germline V gene. CDR3 length: 14 amino acids. Trimming at V came to 6 bases and at J to 8 bases, leaving 9 bases not matched to a gene. The CDR3 reads CAIREPGQGLEAFF. The CDR3 nucleotides are TGTGCCATCAGAGAACCGGGACAGGGGCTAGAAGCTTTCTTT.

There are a few counts of this clonotype. The rearrangement joins TRBV7-6 to TRBJ2-1; TRBD1 matches 8 bases. CDR3 length: 15 residues. The J segment lost 7 bases and the V segment lost 5 bases, leaving 10 bases of the junction unmatched. Germline lookup yields CDR1 SGHVS and CDR2 FNYEAQ. The CDR3 nucleotides are TGTGCCAGCAGCGCACGGGACAGGTCTGGGAATGAGCAGTTCTTC. This codes for CASSARDRSGNEQFF.

This clonotype was observed a few times. The DNA for the CDR3 is TGTGCCAGCAGTGTCGGGGGAGCTGGAAACACCATATATTTT. Its protein is CASSVGGAGNTIYF. The genes are TRBV2 and TRBJ1-3, with D maybe TRBD1 (5 bases). Germline CDR1 is SNHLY and CDR2 is FYNNEI. V lost 4 bases, J lost 2 bases, and 9 bases lay in between. The CDR3 runs to 14 residues.

This rearrangement joins TRBV10-3 to TRBJ1-3; TRBD1 aligns across 9 bases. Germline V gives CDR1 ENHRY, CDR2 SYGVKD. The junction had 5 bases not matched to a gene; V was cut back by 7 bases and J by 4 bases. The CDR3 totals 14 residues. CDR3 loop: CAITGTGYGNTIYF. DNA of the CDR3: TGTGCCATCACTGGGACAGGGTACGGAAACACCATATATTTT.

This clonotype was seen many times. This chain uses TRBV3-1 with TRBJ2-1, with 8 bases fitting TRBD1. The CDR3 contains 15 residues. Germline assignment: CDR1 LGHDT and CDR2 YNNKEL (reference sequence). Trimming cost V 1 base and J 4 bases; bases outside gene matches: 3. The CDR3 bases are TGTGCCAGCAGCCAAGGACAGGGGTGGTACAATGAGCAGTTCTTC. This gives the protein CASSQGQGWYNEQFF.

This clonotype was observed a few times. The rearrangement uses TRBV27 and TRBJ2-2, with 15 bases matching TRBD2. The V segment lost 1 base and the J segment 5 bases; nucleotides outside the gene matches: 8. The CDR3 loop spans 19 amino acids. The germline CDR1 and CDR2 sequences are MNHEY and SMNVEV (reference sequence). As DNA, the CDR3 is TGTGCCAGCAGTTTATATCCCGGGACTAGCGGGAGGTGGACCGGGGAGCTGTTTTTT. This encodes CASSLYPGTSGRWTGELFF.

The sample holds many counts of this clonotype. This rearrangement joins TRBV29-1 to TRBJ1-3, with D unclear. The CDR3 is 14 residues long. V dropped 1 base and J dropped 0 bases, with 7 bases sitting between them. Germline lookup yields CDR1 SQVTM and CDR2 ANQGSEA. CDR3 residues: CSVEGAFSGNTIYF. The CDR3 region has the DNA TGCAGCGTTGAAGGGGCGTTCTCTGGAAACACCATATATTTT.

This clonotype was counted a few times. The genes are TRBV3-1 and TRBJ2-1, with TRBD2 matching over 8 bases. The trim removed 1 base at V and 7 bases at J, leaving 9 bases unmatched. The CDR3 has 16 residues. CDR1 and CDR2 (germline): LGHDT, YNNKEL (reference sequence). CDR3 in amino acids: CASSQVGLAGMNEQFF. The CDR3, as DNA: TGTGCCAGCAGCCAAGTCGGTCTAGCGGGTATGAATGAGCAGTTCTTC.

This clonotype has at least ten counts. The chain recombines TRBV27 with TRBJ2-7; D uncertain. This CDR3 comprises 14 residues. The V end was cut by 4 bases, the J end by 6 bases, with 16 bases between. CDR1 is MNHEY, CDR2 SMNVEV, per germline (reference sequence). CDR3 coding DNA: TGTGCCAGCAGTTCCAGCCATTCCCCCCTCGAGCAGTACTTC. This gives the protein CASSSSHSPLEQYF.

Note on this clonotype: This could be a read error, since a much larger clone is one nucleotide away. This chain links TRBV28 with TRBJ1-1, with 8 bases matching TRBD1. The length of the CDR3 is 12 residues. The germline V gene has CDR1 MDHEN and CDR2 SYDVKM. This chain's CDR3 is CAIAGGLTEASF. The CDR3 DNA follows: TGTGCCATCGCAGGGGGCCTCACTGAAGCTTCCTTT.

This clonotype came up once. The genes are TRBV2 and TRBJ2-7; 8 bases line up with TRBD1. CDR1 is SNHLY and CDR2 is FYNNEI in the germline V gene. Trimming removed 3 bases from V and 5 bases from J; junction bases left unmatched: 6. There are 14 residues in the CDR3. CDR3 amino acids: CASSDRGQEDEQYF. The CDR3 nucleotides read TGTGCCAGCAGTGACAGGGGGCAGGAGGACGAGCAGTACTTC.

This clonotype has ten or more counts. The V call is TRBV7-9, the J call TRBJ1-1; D ambiguous. Looked up from germline, CDR1 is SEHNR and CDR2 is FQNEAQ (reference sequence). The germline V and J ends were trimmed by 8 bases and 4 bases, with 14 bases remaining between them. The CDR3 is 13 amino acids. The CDR3 spells CASQEGMSTEAFF. For the CDR3, the DNA is TGTGCCAGCCAAGAGGGAATGAGCACTGAAGCTTTCTTT.

The chain joins TRBV7-8 to TRBJ2-7, with 11 bases fitting TRBD2. The CDR3 has 18 residues. V lost 3 bases to trimming and J lost 0 bases; unmatched junction nucleotides: 10. The germline V gene has CDR1 SGHVS and CDR2 FQNEAQ. CDR3 nucleotides: TGTGCCAGCAGCTTGAACTACGAGGGACTAGCGGCCTCCTACGAGCAGTACTTC. Protein: CASSLNYEGLAASYEQYF.

This clonotype was seen a handful of times. V usage is TRBV15 and J usage is TRBJ1-4; D uncertain. Germline V gene data show CDR1 as LNHNV and CDR2 as YYDKDF (reference sequence). V lost 0 bases to trimming and J lost 0 bases, with 5 bases between them. The CDR3 runs to 15 residues. The CDR3 DNA is TGTGCCACCAGCAGAGATCCAACAACTAATGAAAAACTGTTTTTT. Its translation is CATSRDPTTNEKLFF.

This clonotype came up many times. The J gene is TRBJ2-7, the V gene TRBV6-1; possibly TRBD1 for D (5 bases). The CDR3 sequence is 18 residues long. V lost 5 bases and J 0 bases, leaving 23 bases between the germline ends. Germline assignment: CDR1 MNHNS and CDR2 SASEGT. The CDR3 is CASSPTRASSHSSYEQYF. The CDR3 region has the DNA TGTGCCAGCAGTCCAACCAGGGCCTCATCACATAGCTCCTACGAGCAGTACTTC.

This rearrangement joins TRBV5-8 to TRBJ2-5, with a tentative D call TRBD1 (5 bases). CDR3 size: 13 residues. The V end lost 5 bases, the J end lost 4 bases, and 12 bases lay between the germline ends. Germline V gives CDR1 SGHTS, CDR2 YDEGEE. In nucleotides, the CDR3 is TGTGCCAGCAGACAATATGGGGCAGAGACCCAGTACTTC. Translation gives CASRQYGAETQYF.

The sample holds many counts of this clonotype. V is TRBV5-6 and J is TRBJ2-3, with TRBD1 matching over 7 bases. The CDR3 runs to 15 residues. Germline V lookup: CDR1 SGHDT, CDR2 YYEEEE. V dropped 0 bases and J dropped 6; count of bases not matched to a gene: 7. The CDR3: CASSLGTGTRDTQYF. The DNA of the CDR3 is TGTGCCAGCAGCTTGGGGACAGGAACTAGGGATACGCAGTATTTT.